This entry describes one T cell receptor (beta chain). The data stem from a study of PD-L1 blockade in urothelial cancer. The germline CDR1 and CDR2 sequences are SGDLS and YYNGEE. The trim removed 2 bases at V and 3 bases at J, leaving 3 bases unmatched. This CDR3 contains 15 residues. Only in-frame clones appear in the TCRdb table, and some are missing; sequencing was by immunoSEQ multiplex PCR. Here the sample spans 13,000 to 15,000 clones, roughly 88% being singletons. The chain joins TRBV9 to TRBJ2-4; 9 nucleotides line up with TRBD1. This clonotype was obtained from a man aged 65 to 79 with urothelial cancer. The starting material was PBMCs, obtained around atezolizumab (anti-PD-L1) treatment. DNA for the CDR3: TGTGCCAGCAGCGTGGGGACAGGGAGCAAAAACATTCAGTACTTC. Encoded protein: CASSVGTGSKNIQYF.